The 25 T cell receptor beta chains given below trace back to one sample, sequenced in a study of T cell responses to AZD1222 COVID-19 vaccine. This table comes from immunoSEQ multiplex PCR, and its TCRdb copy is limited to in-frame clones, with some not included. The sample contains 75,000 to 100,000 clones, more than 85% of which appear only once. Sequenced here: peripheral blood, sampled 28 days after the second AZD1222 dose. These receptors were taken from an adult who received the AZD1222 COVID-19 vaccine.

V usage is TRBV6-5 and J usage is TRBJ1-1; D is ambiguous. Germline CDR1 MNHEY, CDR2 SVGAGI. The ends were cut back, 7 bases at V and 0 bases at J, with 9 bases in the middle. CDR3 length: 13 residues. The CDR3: CASTPSMNTEAFF. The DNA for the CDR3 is TGTGCCAGCACGCCCAGTATGAACACTGAAGCTTTCTTT.

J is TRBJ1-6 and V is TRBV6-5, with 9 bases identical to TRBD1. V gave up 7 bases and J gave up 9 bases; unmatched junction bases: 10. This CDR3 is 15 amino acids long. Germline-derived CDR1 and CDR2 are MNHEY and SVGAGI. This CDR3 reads CASTLLGQGSSPLHF. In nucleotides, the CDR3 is TGTGCCAGCACCCTTTTGGGACAGGGTTCTTCACCCCTCCACTTT.

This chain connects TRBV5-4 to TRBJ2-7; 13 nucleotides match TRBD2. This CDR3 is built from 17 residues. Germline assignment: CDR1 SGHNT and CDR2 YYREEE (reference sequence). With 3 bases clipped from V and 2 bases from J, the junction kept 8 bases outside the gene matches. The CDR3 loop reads CASSSRRTSGGAYEQYF. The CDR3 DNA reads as TGTGCCAGCAGCTCACGGAGAACTAGCGGGGGGGCCTACGAGCAGTACTTC.

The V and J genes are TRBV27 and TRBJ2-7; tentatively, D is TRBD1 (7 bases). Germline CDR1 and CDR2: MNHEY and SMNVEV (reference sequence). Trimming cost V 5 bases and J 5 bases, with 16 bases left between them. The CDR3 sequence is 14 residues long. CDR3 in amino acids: CASSVGRTGDEQYF. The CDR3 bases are TGTGCCAGCAGTGTGGGGAGGACAGGAGACGAGCAGTACTTC.

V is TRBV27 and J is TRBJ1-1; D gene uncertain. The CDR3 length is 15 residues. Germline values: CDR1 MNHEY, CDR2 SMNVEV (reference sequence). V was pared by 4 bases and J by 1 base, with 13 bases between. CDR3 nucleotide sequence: TGTGCCAGCAGTTCGACACCGGGATGGAACACTGAAGCTTTCTTT. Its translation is CASSSTPGWNTEAFF.

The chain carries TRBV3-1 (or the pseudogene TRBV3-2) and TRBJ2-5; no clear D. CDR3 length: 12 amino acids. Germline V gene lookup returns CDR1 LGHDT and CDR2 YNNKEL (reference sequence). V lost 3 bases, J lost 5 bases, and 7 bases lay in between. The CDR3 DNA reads TGTGCCAGCAGCCAGCCGGAGGAGACCCAGTACTTC. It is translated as CASSQPEETQYF.

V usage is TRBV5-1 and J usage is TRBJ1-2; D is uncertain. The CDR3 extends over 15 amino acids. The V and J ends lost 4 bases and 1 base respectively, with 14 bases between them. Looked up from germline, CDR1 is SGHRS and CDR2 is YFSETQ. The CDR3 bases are TGCGCCAGCAGCCCAATGGGCAGCCTTAACTATGGCTACACCTTC. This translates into CASSPMGSLNYGYTF.

The chain's CDR3 is CASSRPGQGTGELFF. Here the CDR3 DNA reads TGTGCCAGCAGCCGACCGGGACAGGGCACCGGGGAGCTGTTTTTT. This chain joins TRBV11-2 and TRBJ2-2, with 9 bases aligning to TRBD1. CDR1 is SGHAT and CDR2 is FQNNGV in the germline V gene. J was trimmed by 4 bases and V by 5 bases; bases with no gene match: 5. The CDR3 has 15 residues.

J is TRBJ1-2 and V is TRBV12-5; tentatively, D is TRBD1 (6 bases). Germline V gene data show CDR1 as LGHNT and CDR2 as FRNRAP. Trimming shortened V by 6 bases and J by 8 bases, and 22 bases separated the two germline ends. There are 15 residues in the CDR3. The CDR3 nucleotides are TGTGCTAGTGGCAGAGGGGCGTACAGGGAGATGGGCTACACCTTC. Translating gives CASGRGAYREMGYTF.

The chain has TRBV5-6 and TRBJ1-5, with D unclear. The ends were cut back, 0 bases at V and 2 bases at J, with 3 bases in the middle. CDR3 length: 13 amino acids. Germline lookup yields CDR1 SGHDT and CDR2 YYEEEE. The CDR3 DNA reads TGTGCCAGCAGCTTGGTCGGCAATCAGCCCCAGCATTTT. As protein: CASSLVGNQPQHF. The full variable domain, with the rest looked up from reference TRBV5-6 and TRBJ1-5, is DAGVTQSPTHLIKTRGQQVTLRCSPKSGHDTVSWYQQALGQGPQFIFQYYEEEERQRGNFPDRFSGHQFPNYSSELNVNALLLGDSALYLCASSLVGNQPQHFGDGTRLSIL.

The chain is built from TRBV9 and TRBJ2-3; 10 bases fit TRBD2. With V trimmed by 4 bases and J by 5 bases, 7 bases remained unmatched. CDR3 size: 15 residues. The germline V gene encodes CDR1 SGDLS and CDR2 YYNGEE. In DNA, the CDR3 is TGTGCCAGCAGCTCCACTAGCGGGGTCGGAGATACGCAGTATTTT. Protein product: CASSSTSGVGDTQYF.

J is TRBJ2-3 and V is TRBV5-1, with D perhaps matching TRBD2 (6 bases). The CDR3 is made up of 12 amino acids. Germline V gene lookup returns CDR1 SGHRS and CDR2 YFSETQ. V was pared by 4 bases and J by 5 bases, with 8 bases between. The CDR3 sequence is CASSKEGDTQYF. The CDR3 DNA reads TGCGCCAGCAGCAAGGAGGGAGATACGCAGTATTTT.

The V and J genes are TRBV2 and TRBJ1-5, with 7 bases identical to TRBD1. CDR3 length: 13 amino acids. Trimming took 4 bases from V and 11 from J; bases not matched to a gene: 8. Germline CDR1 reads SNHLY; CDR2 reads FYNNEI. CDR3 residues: CASSGQGHRAQHF. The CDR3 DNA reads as TGTGCCAGCAGTGGACAGGGACATAGGGCCCAGCATTTT. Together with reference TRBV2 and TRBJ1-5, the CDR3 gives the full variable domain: EPEVTQTPSHQVTQMGQEVILRCVPISNHLYFYWYRQILGQKVEFLVSFYNNEISEKSEIFDDQFSVERPDGSNFTLKIRSTKLEDSAMYFCASSGQGHRAQHFGDGTRLSIL.

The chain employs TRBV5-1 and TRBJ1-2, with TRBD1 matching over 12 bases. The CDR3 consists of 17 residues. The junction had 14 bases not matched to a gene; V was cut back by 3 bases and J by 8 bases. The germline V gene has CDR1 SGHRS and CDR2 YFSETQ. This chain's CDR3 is CASSSNPGQGALSGYTF. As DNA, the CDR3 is TGCGCCAGCAGCTCCAACCCGGGACAGGGGGCACTTAGCGGCTACACCTTC.

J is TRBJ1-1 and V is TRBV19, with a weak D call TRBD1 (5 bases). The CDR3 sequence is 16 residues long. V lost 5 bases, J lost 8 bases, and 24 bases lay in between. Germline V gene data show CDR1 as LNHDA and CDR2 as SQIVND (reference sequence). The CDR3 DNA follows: TGTGCCAGTAGTGGGCAGGGCTCAAGGCTCGGGGGGGAAGCTTTCTTT. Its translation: CASSGQGSRLGGEAFF.

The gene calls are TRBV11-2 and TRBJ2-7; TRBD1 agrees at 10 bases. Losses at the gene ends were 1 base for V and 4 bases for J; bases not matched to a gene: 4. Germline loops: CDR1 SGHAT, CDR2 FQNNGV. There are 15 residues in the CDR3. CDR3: CASSLGDRGIYEQYF. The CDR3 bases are TGTGCCAGCAGCTTAGGGGACAGGGGCATTTACGAGCAGTACTTC.

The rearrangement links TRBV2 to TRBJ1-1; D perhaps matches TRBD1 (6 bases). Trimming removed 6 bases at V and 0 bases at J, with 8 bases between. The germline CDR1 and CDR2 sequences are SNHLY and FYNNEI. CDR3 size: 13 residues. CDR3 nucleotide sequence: TGTGCCAGCAGGGACAGCTTGAACACTGAAGCTTTCTTT. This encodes CASRDSLNTEAFF.

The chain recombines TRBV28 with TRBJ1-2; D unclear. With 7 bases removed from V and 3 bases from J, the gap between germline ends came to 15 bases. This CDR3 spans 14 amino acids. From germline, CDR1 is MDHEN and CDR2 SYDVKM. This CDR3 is CASKAPGVDYGYTF. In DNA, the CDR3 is TGTGCCAGCAAAGCCCCCGGGGTGGACTATGGCTACACCTTC.

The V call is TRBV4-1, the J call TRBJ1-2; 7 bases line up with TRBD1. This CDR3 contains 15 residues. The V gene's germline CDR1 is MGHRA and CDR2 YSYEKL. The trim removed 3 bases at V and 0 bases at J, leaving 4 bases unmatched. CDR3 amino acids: CASSHRQGSNYGYTF. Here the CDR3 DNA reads TGCGCCAGCAGCCATCGACAGGGATCTAACTATGGCTACACCTTC.

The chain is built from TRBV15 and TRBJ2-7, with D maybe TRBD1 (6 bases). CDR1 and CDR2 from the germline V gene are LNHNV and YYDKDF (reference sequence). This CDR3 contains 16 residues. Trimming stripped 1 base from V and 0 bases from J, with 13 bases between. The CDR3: CATSRGRAGVSYEQYF. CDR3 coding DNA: TGTGCCACCAGCAGAGGTAGGGCAGGGGTCTCCTACGAGCAGTACTTC.

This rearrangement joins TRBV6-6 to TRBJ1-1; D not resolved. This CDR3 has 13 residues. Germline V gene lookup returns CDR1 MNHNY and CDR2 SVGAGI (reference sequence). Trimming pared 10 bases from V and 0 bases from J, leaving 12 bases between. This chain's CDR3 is CATDGAMNTEAFF. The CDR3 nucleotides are TGTGCCACCGATGGAGCGATGAACACTGAAGCTTTCTTT.

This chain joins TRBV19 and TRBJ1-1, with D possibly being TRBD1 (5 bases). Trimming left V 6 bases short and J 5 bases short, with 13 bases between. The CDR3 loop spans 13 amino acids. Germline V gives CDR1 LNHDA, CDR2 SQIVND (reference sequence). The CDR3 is CASSTGGRTEAFF. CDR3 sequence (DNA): TGTGCCAGTAGCACGGGGGGGAGGACTGAAGCTTTCTTT.

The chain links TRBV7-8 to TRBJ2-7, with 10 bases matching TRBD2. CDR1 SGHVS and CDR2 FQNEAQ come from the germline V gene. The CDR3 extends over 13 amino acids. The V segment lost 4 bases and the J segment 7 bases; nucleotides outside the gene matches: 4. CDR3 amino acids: CASSYGLAEEQYF. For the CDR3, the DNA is TGTGCCAGCAGCTACGGACTAGCGGAAGAGCAGTACTTC.

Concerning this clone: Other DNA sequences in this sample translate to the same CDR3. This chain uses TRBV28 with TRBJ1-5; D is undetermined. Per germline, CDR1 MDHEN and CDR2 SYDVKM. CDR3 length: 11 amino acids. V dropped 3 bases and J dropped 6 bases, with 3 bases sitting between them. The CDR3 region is CASSLGQPQHF. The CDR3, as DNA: TGTGCCAGCAGTTTGGGTCAGCCCCAGCATTTT.

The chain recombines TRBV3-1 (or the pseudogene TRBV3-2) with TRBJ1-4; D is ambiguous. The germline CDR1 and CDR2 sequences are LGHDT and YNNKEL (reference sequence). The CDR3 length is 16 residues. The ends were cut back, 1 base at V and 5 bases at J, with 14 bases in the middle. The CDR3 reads CASSQVREVKNEKLFF. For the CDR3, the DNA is TGTGCCAGCAGCCAAGTGAGGGAAGTGAAGAATGAAAAACTGTTTTTT.